The next 7 T cell receptor beta chains were all read from a single sample in a study of blood T cell repertoires in COVID-19. Profiled with immunoSEQ multiplex PCR; TCRdb holds only in-frame clones, not every one. The sample contains some 250,000 clones, under 90% of which appear only once. Sequences were obtained from PBMCs or T cells enriched from blood (not recorded which). The origin of the receptors is a woman in her 30s with acute COVID-19.

This clone occurred a few times. The genes are TRBV6-5 and TRBJ2-7; D not resolved. CDR3 length equals 14 residues. Germline-derived CDR1 and CDR2 are MNHEY and SVGAGI. The germline V and J ends were trimmed by 0 bases and 4 bases, with 10 bases remaining between them. The CDR3 nucleotides are TGTGCCAGCAGTTACTCGATCGCCCAGTACGAGCAGTACTTC. It codes for CASSYSIAQYEQYF.

This clone was detected once. The CDR3 nucleotides are TGCGCCAGCAGTCAATCGGGTGCAGGGGGCAGAGGTGGCTACACCTTC. Translating gives CASSQSGAGGRGGYTF. J is TRBJ1-2 and V is TRBV23-1; TRBD1 agrees at 8 bases. TRBV23-1 is an open reading frame whose function is uncertain. Trimming at V came to 0 bases and at J to 7 bases, leaving 10 bases not matched to a gene. The CDR3 is made up of 16 amino acids.

The chain is built from TRBV7-9 and TRBJ1-6; 7 bases are a match to TRBD1. Germline CDR1 and CDR2: SEHNR and FQNEAQ (reference sequence). V was pared by 6 bases and J by 5 bases, with 10 bases of the junction left unmatched. The CDR3 length is 16 residues. The CDR3 DNA sequence: TGTGCCAGCAGTCGCTTAGGGGGCGTCCATAATTCACCCCTCCACTTT. It encodes CASSRLGGVHNSPLHF.

This chain links TRBV3-1 (or the pseudogene TRBV3-2) with TRBJ2-5; weak D call: TRBD2 (5 bases). Trimming took off 3 bases at V and 5 bases at J, with 10 bases between the two ends. There are 13 residues in the CDR3. Germline V gene data show CDR1 as LGHDT and CDR2 as YNNKEL (reference sequence). The CDR3 DNA follows: TGTGCCAGCAGCCATGGAGGCTCGGAGACCCAGTACTTC. Its translation: CASSHGGSETQYF.

The chain uses TRBV19 and TRBJ1-1, with TRBD1 as a possible D gene (5 bases). The germline CDR1 and CDR2 sequences are LNHDA and SQIVND (reference sequence). Trimming left V 8 bases short and J 1 base short, with 17 bases between. The CDR3 runs to 15 residues. CDR3 DNA sequence: TGTGCCAGTCAAGACGGCGGGGCCGCGAACACTGAAGCTTTCTTT. This codes for CASQDGGAANTEAFF. The variable domain in full, completed from reference TRBV19 and TRBJ1-1, reads DGGITQSPKYLFRKEGQNVTLSCEQNLNHDAMYWYRQDPGQGLRLIYYSQIVNDFQKGDIAEGYSVSREKKESFPLTVTSAQKNPTAFYLCASQDGGAANTEAFFGQGTRLTVV.

This clone was seen a single time. This rearrangement joins TRBV3-1 (or the pseudogene TRBV3-2) to TRBJ2-1; 9 bases match TRBD2. Per germline, CDR1 LGHDT and CDR2 YNNKEL (reference sequence). Losses at the gene ends were 1 base for V and 4 bases for J; bases not matched to a gene: 5. CDR3 length equals 16 residues. CDR3 protein: CASSQGGLAGYNEQFF. CDR3 nucleotide sequence: TGTGCCAGCAGCCAAGGAGGGCTAGCGGGGTACAATGAGCAGTTCTTC.

V usage is TRBV19 and J usage is TRBJ1-2; 7 bases agree with TRBD1. CDR1 LNHDA and CDR2 SQIVND come from the germline V gene (reference sequence). J gave up 4 bases and V 9 bases, and 11 bases lay outside the gene matches. This CDR3 is built from 14 residues. The CDR3 bases are TGTGCCAGCACCCGACAGGGAGAAAGCTATGGCTACACCTTC. This codes for CASTRQGESYGYTF.